Listed below are T cell receptor beta chains from one sample, sequenced in a study of beta chain features in type 1 diabetes. Profiled with immunoSEQ multiplex PCR; TCRdb holds only in-frame clones, not every one. The sample includes around 690,000 clones, around 12% of them seen just once. The source material was naive CD4+ T cells from blood. Every receptor here comes from a man under 40 with type 1 diabetes. The CDR3 runs from the conserved cysteine through the conserved F or W. Fields, in order: V gene, J gene, D gene, clone size, CDR3 protein, CDR3 DNA. D genes are given only for firm matches. Clone sizes are given selectively: once, few, many, or a class where the clone is expanded.

v_gene: TRBV18; j_gene: TRBJ1-4; d_gene: -; abundance: few; CDR3aa: CASSPQGSNEKLFF; CDR3nt: TGTGCCAGCTCACCACAGGGGTCCAATGAAAAACTGTTTTTT
v_gene: TRBV2; j_gene: TRBJ1-1; d_gene: -; abundance: few; CDR3aa: CASSEQGGNTEAFF; CDR3nt: TGTGCCAGCAGTGAACAGGGCGGGAACACTGAAGCTTTCTTT
v_gene: TRBV6-6; j_gene: TRBJ2-3; d_gene: TRBD2; abundance: -; CDR3aa: CASCLQRGLGIDTQYF; CDR3nt: TGTGCCAGCTGTCTCCAGCGGGGATTAGGGATAGATACGCAGTATTTT
v_gene: TRBV11-2; j_gene: TRBJ1-4; d_gene: -; abundance: -; CDR3aa: CASSQGGRRIEKLFF; CDR3nt: TGTGCCAGCAGCCAGGGCGGCCGCCGGATTGAAAAACTGTTTTTT
v_gene: TRBV15; j_gene: TRBJ1-1; d_gene: -; abundance: -; CDR3aa: CATSGGGVSRAEAFF; CDR3nt: TGTGCCACCAGCGGAGGCGGGGTTTCCCGGGCCGAAGCTTTCTTT
v_gene: TRBV5-6; j_gene: TRBJ1-2; d_gene: -; abundance: -; CDR3aa: CASSLATGYYGYTF; CDR3nt: TGTGCCAGCAGCTTGGCCACGGGGTACTATGGCTACACCTTC
v_gene: TRBV29-1; j_gene: TRBJ1-5; d_gene: -; abundance: -; CDR3aa: CSVLGGIWGQPQHF; CDR3nt: TGCAGCGTCCTAGGGGGGATCTGGGGTCAGCCCCAGCATTTT
v_gene: TRBV4-3; j_gene: TRBJ2-6; d_gene: -; abundance: -; CDR3aa: CASSQEGAGANVLTF; CDR3nt: TGCGCCAGCAGCCAAGAGGGGGCCGGGGCCAACGTCCTGACTTTC
v_gene: TRBV7-9; j_gene: TRBJ1-1; d_gene: -; abundance: few; CDR3aa: CASSLGTETNEAFF; CDR3nt: TGTGCCAGCAGCTTAGGGACAGAAACTAATGAAGCTTTCTTT
v_gene: TRBV7-2; j_gene: TRBJ2-3; d_gene: TRBD2; abundance: few; CDR3aa: CASSGGLAGGTDTQYF; CDR3nt: TGTGCCAGCAGCGGGGGACTAGCGGGGGGCACAGATACGCAGTATTTT
v_gene: TRBV7-6; j_gene: TRBJ2-3; d_gene: -; abundance: few; CDR3aa: CASSSGQSTDTQYF; CDR3nt: TGTGCCAGCAGCTCCGGGCAAAGCACAGATACGCAGTATTTT
v_gene: TRBV5-4; j_gene: TRBJ1-1; d_gene: -; abundance: -; CDR3aa: CASSPRGGRGGENTEAFF; CDR3nt: TGTGCCAGCAGCCCCCGTGGCGGTCGAGGAGGGGAGAACACTGAAGCTTTCTTT
v_gene: TRBV4-2; j_gene: TRBJ2-7; d_gene: -; abundance: -; CDR3aa: CASSQDAAPPPYEQYF; CDR3nt: TGTGCCAGCAGCCAAGATGCGGCTCCCCCGCCCTACGAGCAGTACTTC
v_gene: TRBV19; j_gene: TRBJ1-2; d_gene: -; abundance: few; CDR3aa: CASNSLLTNYGYTF; CDR3nt: TGTGCCAGTAATTCCCTGCTGACTAACTATGGCTACACCTTC
v_gene: TRBV19; j_gene: TRBJ1-5; d_gene: -; abundance: -; CDR3aa: CASSIPRVGSPQHF; CDR3nt: TGTGCCAGTAGTATCCCCAGGGTGGGATCGCCCCAGCATTTT
v_gene: TRBV28; j_gene: TRBJ2-3; d_gene: -; abundance: -; CDR3aa: CASKGTDTQYF; CDR3nt: TGTGCCAGCAAGGGCACAGATACGCAGTATTTT
v_gene: TRBV19; j_gene: TRBJ1-5; d_gene: TRBD1; abundance: -; CDR3aa: CASSPQGQGNQPQHF; CDR3nt: TGTGCCAGTAGTCCGCAGGGACAGGGGAATCAGCCCCAGCATTTT
v_gene: TRBV20-1; j_gene: TRBJ2-1; d_gene: -; abundance: -; CDR3aa: CSAGQYNEQFF; CDR3nt: TGCAGTGCTGGACAGTACAATGAGCAGTTCTTC
v_gene: TRBV5-6; j_gene: TRBJ2-1; d_gene: TRBD2; abundance: few; CDR3aa: CASSNGLATYNEQFF; CDR3nt: TGTGCCAGCAGCAATGGACTAGCGACCTACAATGAGCAGTTCTTC
v_gene: TRBV6-5; j_gene: TRBJ2-7; d_gene: TRBD2; abundance: -; CDR3aa: CASSRRGGYEQYF; CDR3nt: TGTGCCAGCAGCCGTCGGGGGGGCTACGAGCAGTACTTC
v_gene: TRBV7-9; j_gene: TRBJ2-1; d_gene: TRBD1; abundance: -; CDR3aa: CASSFPGQGHNEQFF; CDR3nt: TGTGCCAGCAGCTTTCCGGGACAGGGTCATAATGAGCAGTTCTTC
v_gene: TRBV14; j_gene: TRBJ1-1; d_gene: -; abundance: few; CDR3aa: CASSHSKTEAFF; CDR3nt: TGTGCCAGCAGCCACAGTAAAACTGAAGCTTTCTTT
v_gene: TRBV7-2; j_gene: TRBJ2-5; d_gene: -; abundance: few; CDR3aa: CASSLLWNGGQETQYF; CDR3nt: TGTGCCAGCAGCTTACTCTGGAATGGGGGCCAAGAGACCCAGTACTTC
v_gene: TRBV29-1; j_gene: TRBJ2-7; d_gene: TRBD1; abundance: -; CDR3aa: CSVAGTGWYEQYF; CDR3nt: TGCAGCGTGGCCGGGACAGGGTGGTACGAGCAGTACTTC
v_gene: TRBV2; j_gene: TRBJ2-7; d_gene: -; abundance: -; CDR3aa: CASALDEQYF; CDR3nt: TGTGCCAGCGCGCTCGACGAGCAGTACTTC
v_gene: TRBV5-8; j_gene: TRBJ2-6; d_gene: -; abundance: few; CDR3aa: CASSLEGSGANVLTF; CDR3nt: TGTGCCAGCAGCTTGGAGGGCTCTGGGGCCAACGTCCTGACTTTC
v_gene: TRBV2; j_gene: TRBJ2-1; d_gene: -; abundance: few; CDR3aa: CASRQGGNEQFF; CDR3nt: TGTGCCAGCAGACAGGGAGGTAATGAGCAGTTCTTC
v_gene: TRBV5-1; j_gene: TRBJ2-5; d_gene: -; abundance: few; CDR3aa: CASSKFPGETQYF; CDR3nt: TGCGCCAGCAGCAAATTTCCGGGGGAGACCCAGTACTTC
v_gene: TRBV29-1; j_gene: TRBJ2-3; d_gene: -; abundance: -; CDR3aa: CSVDGDPRIQDTQYF; CDR3nt: TGCAGCGTTGACGGGGACCCACGAATACAAGATACGCAGTATTTT
v_gene: TRBV28; j_gene: TRBJ1-2; d_gene: TRBD1; abundance: -; CDR3aa: CASSPSGTGDPYGYTF; CDR3nt: TGTGCCAGCAGCCCATCCGGGACAGGGGATCCCTATGGCTACACCTTC
v_gene: TRBV7-2; j_gene: TRBJ1-6; d_gene: TRBD1; abundance: once; CDR3aa: CASSLVGGAYNSPLHF; CDR3nt: TGTGCCAGCAGCTTAGTAGGGGGCGCATACAATTCACCCCTCCACTTT
v_gene: TRBV28; j_gene: TRBJ2-5; d_gene: TRBD1; abundance: few; CDR3aa: CASTPTGKWETQYF; CDR3nt: TGTGCCAGCACCCCGACAGGGAAGTGGGAGACCCAGTACTTC
v_gene: TRBV18; j_gene: TRBJ2-1; d_gene: TRBD1; abundance: -; CDR3aa: CASSPSGTGNYNEQFF; CDR3nt: TGTGCCAGCTCGCCCTCCGGGACAGGGAATTACAATGAGCAGTTCTTC
v_gene: TRBV15; j_gene: TRBJ2-5; d_gene: TRBD1; abundance: -; CDR3aa: CATSSLQGAGEETQYF; CDR3nt: TGTGCCACCAGCAGCCTACAGGGGGCAGGGGAAGAGACCCAGTACTTC
v_gene: TRBV7-2; j_gene: TRBJ2-7; d_gene: TRBD2; abundance: few; CDR3aa: CASSPGLAAREQYF; CDR3nt: TGTGCCAGCAGCCCGGGACTAGCCGCTCGGGAGCAGTACTTC
v_gene: TRBV9; j_gene: TRBJ1-6; d_gene: -; abundance: few; CDR3aa: CASRGEEGVNSPLHF; CDR3nt: TGTGCCAGCAGGGGAGAAGAGGGGGTAAATTCACCCCTCCACTTT
v_gene: TRBV28; j_gene: TRBJ1-6; d_gene: TRBD1; abundance: few; CDR3aa: CASSPRTGRRLYNSPLHF; CDR3nt: TGTGCCAGCAGTCCTCGGACAGGCCGAAGGCTCTATAATTCACCCCTCCACTTT
v_gene: TRBV25-1; j_gene: TRBJ2-3; d_gene: -; abundance: -; CDR3aa: CASSEGGPSTDTQYF; CDR3nt: TGTGCCAGCAGTGAGGGGGGCCCTAGCACAGATACGCAGTATTTT
v_gene: TRBV19; j_gene: TRBJ1-1; d_gene: -; abundance: -; CDR3aa: CASSMVGYPEAFF; CDR3nt: TGTGCCAGTAGTATGGTAGGCTACCCAGAAGCTTTCTTT
v_gene: TRBV27; j_gene: TRBJ1-2; d_gene: -; abundance: -; CDR3aa: CASRNRENGYTF; CDR3nt: TGTGCCAGCCGAAACAGGGAAAATGGCTACACCTTC
v_gene: TRBV30; j_gene: TRBJ2-7; d_gene: -; abundance: -; CDR3aa: CAWSVERTLYF; CDR3nt: TGTGCCTGGAGTGTAGAGAGGACGTTGTACTTC
v_gene: TRBV7-2; j_gene: TRBJ2-7; d_gene: -; abundance: -; CDR3aa: CASSWNDKTGTYEQYF; CDR3nt: TGTGCCAGCAGCTGGAACGACAAGACAGGTACCTACGAGCAGTACTTC
v_gene: TRBV10-3; j_gene: TRBJ2-2; d_gene: TRBD2; abundance: -; CDR3aa: CATGGDTGELFF; CDR3nt: TGTGCCACGGGAGGGGACACCGGGGAGCTGTTTTTT
v_gene: TRBV4-2; j_gene: TRBJ2-5; d_gene: -; abundance: few; CDR3aa: CASSQDLAREETQYF; CDR3nt: TGTGCCAGCAGCCAAGATTTGGCTAGAGAGGAGACCCAGTACTTC
v_gene: TRBV5-4; j_gene: TRBJ2-3; d_gene: -; abundance: -; CDR3aa: CASSSSSTDTQYF; CDR3nt: TGTGCCAGCAGCTCCTCTAGCACAGATACGCAGTATTTT
v_gene: TRBV6-5; j_gene: TRBJ1-4; d_gene: TRBD1; abundance: few; CDR3aa: CASSPADRAQEKLFF; CDR3nt: TGTGCCAGCAGTCCCGCGGACAGGGCTCAGGAAAAACTGTTTTTT